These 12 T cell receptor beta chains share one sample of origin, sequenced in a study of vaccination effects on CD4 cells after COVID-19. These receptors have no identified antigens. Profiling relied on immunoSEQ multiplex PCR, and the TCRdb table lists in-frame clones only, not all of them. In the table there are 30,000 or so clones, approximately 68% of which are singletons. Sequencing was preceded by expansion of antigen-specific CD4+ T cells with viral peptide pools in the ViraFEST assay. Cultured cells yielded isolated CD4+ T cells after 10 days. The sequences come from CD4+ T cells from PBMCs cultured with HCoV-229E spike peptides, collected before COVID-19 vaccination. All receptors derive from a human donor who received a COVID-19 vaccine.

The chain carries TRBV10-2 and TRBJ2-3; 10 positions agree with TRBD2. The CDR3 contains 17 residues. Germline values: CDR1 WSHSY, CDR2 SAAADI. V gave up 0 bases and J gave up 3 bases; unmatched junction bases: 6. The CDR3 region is CASSESRSSGRTDTQYF. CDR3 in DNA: TGCGCCAGCAGTGAGTCGCGGTCTAGCGGGAGAACAGATACGCAGTATTTT.

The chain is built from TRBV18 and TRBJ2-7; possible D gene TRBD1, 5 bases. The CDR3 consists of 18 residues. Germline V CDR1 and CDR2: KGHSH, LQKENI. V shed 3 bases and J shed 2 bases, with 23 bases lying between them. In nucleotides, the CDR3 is TGTGCCAGCTCACCTGCCCGATATGGGGCCGAGGTCCCCTACGAGCAGTACTTC. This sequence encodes CASSPARYGAEVPYEQYF.

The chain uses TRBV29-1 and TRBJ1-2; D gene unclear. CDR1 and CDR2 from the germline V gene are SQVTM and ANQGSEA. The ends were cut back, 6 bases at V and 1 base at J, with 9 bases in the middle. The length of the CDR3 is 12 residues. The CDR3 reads CSVLLLNYGYTF. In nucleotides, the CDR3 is TGCAGCGTCCTACTCCTTAACTATGGCTACACCTTC.

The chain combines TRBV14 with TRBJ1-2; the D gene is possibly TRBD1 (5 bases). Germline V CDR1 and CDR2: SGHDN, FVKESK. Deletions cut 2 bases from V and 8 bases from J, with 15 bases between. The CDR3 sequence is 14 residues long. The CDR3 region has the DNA TGTGCCAGCAGCCAATTCGCGGGGACTAGGGGCTACACCTTC. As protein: CASSQFAGTRGYTF. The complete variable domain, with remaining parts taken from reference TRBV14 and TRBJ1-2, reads EAGVTQFPSHSVIEKGQTVTLRCDPISGHDNLYWYRRVMGKEIKFLLHFVKESKQDESGMPNNRFLAERTGGTYSTLKVQPAELEDSGVYFCASSQFAGTRGYTFGSGTRLTVV.

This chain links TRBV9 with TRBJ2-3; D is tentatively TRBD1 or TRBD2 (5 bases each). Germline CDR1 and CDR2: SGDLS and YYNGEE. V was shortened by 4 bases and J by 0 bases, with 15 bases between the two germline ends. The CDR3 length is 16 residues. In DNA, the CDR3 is TGTGCCAGCAGCATCGGGGCCGGCCATAGCACAGATACGCAGTATTTT. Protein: CASSIGAGHSTDTQYF.

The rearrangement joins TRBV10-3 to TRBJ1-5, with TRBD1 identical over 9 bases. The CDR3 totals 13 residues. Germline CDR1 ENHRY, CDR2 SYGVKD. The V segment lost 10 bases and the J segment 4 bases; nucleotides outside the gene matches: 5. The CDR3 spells CATQDRGNQPQHF. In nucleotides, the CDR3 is TGTGCCACGCAGGACAGGGGTAATCAGCCCCAGCATTTT.

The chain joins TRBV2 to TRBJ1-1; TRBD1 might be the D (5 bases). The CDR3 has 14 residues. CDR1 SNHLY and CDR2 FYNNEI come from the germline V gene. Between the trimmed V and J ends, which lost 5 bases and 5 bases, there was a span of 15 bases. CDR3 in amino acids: CASSSGGGRTEAFF. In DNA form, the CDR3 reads TGTGCCAGCAGTTCGGGGGGGGGACGGACTGAAGCTTTCTTT.

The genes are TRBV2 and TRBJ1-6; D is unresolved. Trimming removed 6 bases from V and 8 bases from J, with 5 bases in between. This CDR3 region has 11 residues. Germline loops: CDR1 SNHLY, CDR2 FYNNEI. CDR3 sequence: CASSLYSPLHF. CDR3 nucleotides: TGTGCCAGCAGCCTGTATTCACCCCTCCACTTT.

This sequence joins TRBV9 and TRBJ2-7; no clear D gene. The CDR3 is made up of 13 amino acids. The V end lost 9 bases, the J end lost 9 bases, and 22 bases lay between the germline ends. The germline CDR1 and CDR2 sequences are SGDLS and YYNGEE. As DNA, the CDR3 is TGTGCCACGGATCTAGTCGGACCGCCTCGGCAGTACTTC. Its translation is CATDLVGPPRQYF.

CDR3 bases: TGTGCCTGGGCCCCTAGGGACAGGGATAATTCACCCCTCCACTTT. This codes for CAWAPRDRDNSPLHF. The genes are TRBV30 and TRBJ1-6; 9 nucleotides line up with TRBD1. The CDR3 contains 15 residues. Germline V gives CDR1 GTSNPN, CDR2 SVGIG (reference sequence). The J segment lost 5 bases and the V segment lost 5 bases, leaving 7 bases of the junction unmatched.

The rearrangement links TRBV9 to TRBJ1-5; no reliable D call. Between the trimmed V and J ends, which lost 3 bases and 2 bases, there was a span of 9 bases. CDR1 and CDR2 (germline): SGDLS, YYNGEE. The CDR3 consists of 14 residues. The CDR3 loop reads CASSADQGNQPQHF. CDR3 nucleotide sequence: TGTGCCAGCAGCGCAGATCAGGGCAATCAGCCCCAGCATTTT.

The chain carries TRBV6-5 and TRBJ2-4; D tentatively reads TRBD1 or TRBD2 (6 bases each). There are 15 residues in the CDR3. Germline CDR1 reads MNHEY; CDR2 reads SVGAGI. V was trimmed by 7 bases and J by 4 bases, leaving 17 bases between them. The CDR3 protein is CASTLSGGQKNIQYF. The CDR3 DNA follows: TGTGCCAGCACCCTCTCCGGGGGCCAGAAAAACATTCAGTACTTC.